Listed here are 5 T cell receptor beta chains from one sample, sequenced in a study of blood T cell repertoires in COVID-19. Assay used: immunoSEQ multiplex PCR; TCRdb lists only in-frame clones, some missing. In the table there are approximately 170,000 clones, approximately 90% of which are singletons. Sample: peripheral blood. These receptors were taken from a young man who had recovered from COVID-19.

The chain recombines TRBV9 with TRBJ2-1, with TRBD2 matching 13 bases. The V segment lost 3 bases and the J segment 2 bases; nucleotides outside the gene matches: 5. Germline CDR1 is SGDLS and CDR2 is YYNGEE. The CDR3 totals 17 residues. CDR3: CASSGGTSGTTYNEQFF. The DNA of the CDR3 is TGTGCCAGCAGCGGGGGGACTAGCGGGACGACCTACAATGAGCAGTTCTTC.

This clone was seen only once. Here the CDR3 reads CASSSLGQSNIQYF. DNA of the CDR3: TGTGCCAGCAGCTCTCTGGGCCAGTCGAACATTCAGTACTTC. The chain uses TRBV7-9 and TRBJ2-4; D is uncertain. The CDR3 totals 14 residues. The V gene lost 4 bases and the J gene lost 7 bases, with 14 bases spanning the gap. Germline V gene data show CDR1 as SEHNR and CDR2 as FQNEAQ (reference sequence).

V is TRBV3-1 (or the pseudogene TRBV3-2) and J is TRBJ2-1, with 10 positions matching TRBD2. The CDR3 loop spans 13 amino acids. Germline-derived CDR1 and CDR2 are LGHDT and YNNKEL (reference sequence). J lost 6 bases, V lost 4 bases, and 0 bases had no gene match. The CDR3 nucleotides are TGTGCCAGCAGCCGGACTAGCGGCAATGAGCAGTTCTTC. Translated: CASSRTSGNEQFF.

V usage is TRBV7-2 and J usage is TRBJ2-3; TRBD2 matches 10 bases. This CDR3 contains 16 residues. V trimming: 5 bases; J trimming: 7 bases; junction bases outside the gene matches: 12. In germline, CDR1 is SGHTA, CDR2 FQGNSA. CDR3: CASSPRGLAGVHTQYF. CDR3 in DNA: TGTGCCAGCAGCCCCCGGGGGCTAGCGGGAGTGCATACGCAGTATTTT.

This chain connects TRBV4-3 to TRBJ1-1; D not resolved. There are 15 residues in the CDR3. V was clipped by 0 bases and J by 1 base, with 9 bases between them. Germline lookup yields CDR1 LGHNA and CDR2 YSLEER. The CDR3 loop is CASSQDPGKNTEAFF. CDR3 nucleotide sequence: TGCGCCAGCAGCCAAGATCCGGGAAAGAACACTGAAGCTTTCTTT.